This T cell receptor beta chain was profiled in a study of T cell clonality in common variable immunodeficiency. This clone occurred many times. Its antigen is still unknown. The read ends 3 residues shy of where the CDR3 ends; the end is completed using the germline J gene. Donors gave 5 to 8 ml heparinized peripheral whole blood. Per germline, CDR1 LNHDA and CDR2 SQIVND (reference sequence). The CDR3 is made up of 16 amino acids. Sequencing input was equivalent genomic DNA from CVID and controls. The table came from immunoSEQ multiplex PCR; TCRdb's copy has only in-frame clones and leaves some out. The record shows more than 55,000 clones for this sample, with no singletons present. Study-wide results and caveats: Compared with healthy controls, CVID subjects showed increased TCRbeta clonality, mostly in about a third. In common variable immunodeficiency, TCR beta chains reportedly carried fewer deletions and N-nucleotide insertions.

The V call is TRBV19, the J call TRBJ1-2; perhaps TRBD1 as D (6 bases). Sequencing used peripheral blood mononuclear cells. The receptor was derived from a person aged 18 to 75 in good health. The part of the CDR3 DNA that was read is TGTGCCAGTAGTATAGCCCTACAGGGAGCTCTCGGAGGC. Protein product: CASSIALQGALGG. The whole CDR3 sequence is CASSIALQGALGGYTF.